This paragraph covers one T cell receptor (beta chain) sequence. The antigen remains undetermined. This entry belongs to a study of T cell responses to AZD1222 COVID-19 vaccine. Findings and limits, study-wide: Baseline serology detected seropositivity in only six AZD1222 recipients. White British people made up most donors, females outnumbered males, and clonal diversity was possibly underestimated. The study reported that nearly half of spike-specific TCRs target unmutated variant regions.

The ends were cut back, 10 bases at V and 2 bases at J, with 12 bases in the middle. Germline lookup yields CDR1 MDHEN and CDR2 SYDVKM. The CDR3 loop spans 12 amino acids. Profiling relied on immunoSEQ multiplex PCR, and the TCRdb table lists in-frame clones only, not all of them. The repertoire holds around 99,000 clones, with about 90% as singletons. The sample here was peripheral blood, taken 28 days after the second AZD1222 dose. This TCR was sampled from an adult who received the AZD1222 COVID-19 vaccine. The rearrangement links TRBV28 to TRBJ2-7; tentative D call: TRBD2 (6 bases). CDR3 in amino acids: CATQEGTYEQYF. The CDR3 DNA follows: TGTGCCACCCAGGAGGGAACCTACGAGCAGTACTTC.